This entry describes one T cell receptor beta chain. Measured with immunoSEQ multiplex PCR; TCRdb has only the in-frame clones, and not every one. The sample yields 150,000 to 200,000 clones, about 90% seen once. CDR1 and CDR2 from the germline V gene are MRHNA and SNTAGT. The CDR3 is 14 residues long. V lost 2 bases and J 2 bases, leaving 8 bases between the germline ends. This record comes from a study of control samples from healthy donors and cancer patients. The TCR originated in a woman aged 25 to 39 in good health. The specimen sequenced was blood. The J gene is TRBJ2-3, the V gene TRBV6-4; D uncertain. CDR3 in amino acids: CASSDRGDTDTQYF. In nucleotides, the CDR3 is TGTGCCAGCAGTGACCGTGGGGACACAGATACGCAGTATTTT.